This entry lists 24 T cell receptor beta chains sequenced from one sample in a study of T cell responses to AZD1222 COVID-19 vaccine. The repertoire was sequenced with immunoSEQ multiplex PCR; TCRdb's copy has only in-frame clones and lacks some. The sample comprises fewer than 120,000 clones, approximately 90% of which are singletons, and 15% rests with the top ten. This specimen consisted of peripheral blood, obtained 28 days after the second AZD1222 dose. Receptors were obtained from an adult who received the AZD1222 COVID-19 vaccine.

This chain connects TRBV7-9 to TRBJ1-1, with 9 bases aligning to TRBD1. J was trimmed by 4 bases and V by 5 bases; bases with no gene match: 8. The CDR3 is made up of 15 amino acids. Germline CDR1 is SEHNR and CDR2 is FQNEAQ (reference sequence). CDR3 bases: TGTGCCAGCAGCCCAACTCGGACAGGGGTCACTGAAGCTTTCTTT. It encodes CASSPTRTGVTEAFF.

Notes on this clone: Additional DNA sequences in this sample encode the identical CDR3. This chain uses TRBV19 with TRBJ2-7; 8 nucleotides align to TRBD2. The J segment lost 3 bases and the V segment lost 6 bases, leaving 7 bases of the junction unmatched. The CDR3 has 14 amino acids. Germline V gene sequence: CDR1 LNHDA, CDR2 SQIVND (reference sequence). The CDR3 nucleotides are TGTGCCAGTAGGGGGACCGGGGGGGTCTACGAGCAGTACTTC. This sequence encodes CASRGTGGVYEQYF. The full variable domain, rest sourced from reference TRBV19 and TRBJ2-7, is DGGITQSPKYLFRKEGQNVTLSCEQNLNHDAMYWYRQDPGQGLRLIYYSQIVNDFQKGDIAEGYSVSREKKESFPLTVTSAQKNPTAFYLCASRGTGGVYEQYFGPGTRLTVT.

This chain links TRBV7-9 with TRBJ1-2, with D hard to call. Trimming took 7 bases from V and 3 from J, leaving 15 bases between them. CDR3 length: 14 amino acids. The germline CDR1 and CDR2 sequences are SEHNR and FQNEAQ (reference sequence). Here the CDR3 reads CASTSDLGYYGYTF. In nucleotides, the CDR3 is TGTGCCAGCACCTCCGATCTGGGTTACTATGGCTACACCTTC.

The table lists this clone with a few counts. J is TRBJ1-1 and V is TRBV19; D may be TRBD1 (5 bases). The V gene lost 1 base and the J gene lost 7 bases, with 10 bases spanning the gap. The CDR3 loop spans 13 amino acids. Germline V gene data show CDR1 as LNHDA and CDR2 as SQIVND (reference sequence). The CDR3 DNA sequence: TGTGCCAGTAGTATAGGACAGAACGGTGAAGCTTTCTTT. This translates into CASSIGQNGEAFF.

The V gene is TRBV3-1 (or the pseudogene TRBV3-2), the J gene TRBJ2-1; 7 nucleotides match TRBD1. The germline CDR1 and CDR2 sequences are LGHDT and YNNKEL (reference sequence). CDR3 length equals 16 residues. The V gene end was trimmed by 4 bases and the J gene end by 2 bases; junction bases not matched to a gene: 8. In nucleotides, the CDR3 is TGTGCCAGCAGCCCGAGCGACAGGGCTACCTACAATGAGCAGTTCTTC. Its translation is CASSPSDRATYNEQFF.

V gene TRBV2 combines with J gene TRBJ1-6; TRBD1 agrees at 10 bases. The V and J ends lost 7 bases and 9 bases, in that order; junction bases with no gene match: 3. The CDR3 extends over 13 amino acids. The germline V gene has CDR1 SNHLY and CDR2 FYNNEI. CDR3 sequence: CASMGTGASPLHF. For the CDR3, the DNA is TGTGCCAGCATGGGGACAGGGGCTTCACCCCTCCACTTT.

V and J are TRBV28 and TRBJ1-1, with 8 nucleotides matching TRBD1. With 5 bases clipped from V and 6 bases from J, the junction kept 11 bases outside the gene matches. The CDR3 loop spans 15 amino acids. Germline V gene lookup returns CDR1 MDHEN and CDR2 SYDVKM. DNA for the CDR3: TGTGCCAGCAGTCCTGGGGACAGGTGGGTTTCTGAAGCTTTCTTT. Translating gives CASSPGDRWVSEAFF.

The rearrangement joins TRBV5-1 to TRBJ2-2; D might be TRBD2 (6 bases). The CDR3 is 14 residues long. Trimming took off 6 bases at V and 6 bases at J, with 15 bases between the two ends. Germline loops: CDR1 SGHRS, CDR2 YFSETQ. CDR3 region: CASKFGTLPGELFF. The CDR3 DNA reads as TGCGCCAGCAAGTTCGGGACTCTCCCCGGGGAGCTGTTTTTT.

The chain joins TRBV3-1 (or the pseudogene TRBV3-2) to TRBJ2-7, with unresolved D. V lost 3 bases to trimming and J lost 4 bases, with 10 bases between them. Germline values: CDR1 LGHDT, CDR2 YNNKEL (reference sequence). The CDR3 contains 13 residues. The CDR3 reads CASSQLLDYEQYF. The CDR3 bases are TGTGCCAGCAGCCAGTTATTGGATTACGAGCAGTACTTC.

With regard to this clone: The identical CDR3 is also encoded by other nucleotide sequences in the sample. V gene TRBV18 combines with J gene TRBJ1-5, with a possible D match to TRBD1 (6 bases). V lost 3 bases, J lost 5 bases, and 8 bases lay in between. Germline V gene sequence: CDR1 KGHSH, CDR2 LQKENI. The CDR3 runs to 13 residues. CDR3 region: CASSPRTDQPQHF. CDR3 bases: TGTGCCAGCTCACCTAGGACAGATCAGCCCCAGCATTTT.

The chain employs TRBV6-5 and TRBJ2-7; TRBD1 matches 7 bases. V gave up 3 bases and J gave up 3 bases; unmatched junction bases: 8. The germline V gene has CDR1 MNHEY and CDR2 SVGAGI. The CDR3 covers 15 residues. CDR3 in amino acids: CASSYSNRGGYEQYF. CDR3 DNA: TGTGCCAGCAGTTATTCCAACAGGGGCGGCTACGAGCAGTACTTC.

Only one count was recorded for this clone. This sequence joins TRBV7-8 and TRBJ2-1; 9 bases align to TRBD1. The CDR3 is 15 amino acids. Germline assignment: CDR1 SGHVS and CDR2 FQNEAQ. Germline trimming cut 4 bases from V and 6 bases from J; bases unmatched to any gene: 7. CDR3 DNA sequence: TGTGCCAGCAGCTACCGGGACAGGGTGAGCAATGAGCAGTTCTTC. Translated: CASSYRDRVSNEQFF.

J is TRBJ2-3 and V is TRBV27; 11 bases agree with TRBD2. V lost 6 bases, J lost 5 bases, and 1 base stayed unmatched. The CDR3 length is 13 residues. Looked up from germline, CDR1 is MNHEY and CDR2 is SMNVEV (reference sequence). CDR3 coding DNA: TGTGCCAGCAGGCTAGCGGGAGGAGATACGCAGTATTTT. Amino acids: CASRLAGGDTQYF.

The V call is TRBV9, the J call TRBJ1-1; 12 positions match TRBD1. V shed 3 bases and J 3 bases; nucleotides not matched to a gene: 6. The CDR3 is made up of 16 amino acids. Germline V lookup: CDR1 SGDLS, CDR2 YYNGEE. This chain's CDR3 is CASSGGTGGGYTEAFF. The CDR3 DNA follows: TGTGCCAGCAGCGGCGGGACAGGGGGCGGGTACACTGAAGCTTTCTTT. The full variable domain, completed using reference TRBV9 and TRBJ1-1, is DSGVTQTPKHLITATGQRVTLRCSPRSGDLSVYWYQQSLDQGLQFLIQYYNGEERAKGNILERFSAQQFPDLHSELNLSSLELGDSALYFCASSGGTGGGYTEAFFGQGTRLTVV.

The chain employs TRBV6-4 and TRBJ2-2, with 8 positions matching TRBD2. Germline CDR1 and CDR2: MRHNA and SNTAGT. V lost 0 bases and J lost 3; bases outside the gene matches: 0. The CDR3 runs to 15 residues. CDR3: CASSDSAGDTGELFF. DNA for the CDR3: TGTGCCAGCAGTGACTCAGCGGGAGACACCGGGGAGCTGTTTTTT.

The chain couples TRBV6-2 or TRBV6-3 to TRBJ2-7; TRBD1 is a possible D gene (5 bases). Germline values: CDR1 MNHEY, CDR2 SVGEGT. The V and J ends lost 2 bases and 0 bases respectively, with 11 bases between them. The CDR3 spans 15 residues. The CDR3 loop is CASSYKGIGSYEQYF. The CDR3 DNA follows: TGTGCCAGCAGTTACAAGGGGATAGGCTCCTACGAGCAGTACTTC.

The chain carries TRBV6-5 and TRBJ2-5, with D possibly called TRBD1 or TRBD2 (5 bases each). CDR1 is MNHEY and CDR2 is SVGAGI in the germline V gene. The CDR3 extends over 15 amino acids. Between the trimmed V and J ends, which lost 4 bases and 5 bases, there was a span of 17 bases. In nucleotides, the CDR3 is TGTGCCAGCAGTTCCTTACTTGGGGGTAGGGAGACCCAGTACTTC. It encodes CASSSLLGGRETQYF.

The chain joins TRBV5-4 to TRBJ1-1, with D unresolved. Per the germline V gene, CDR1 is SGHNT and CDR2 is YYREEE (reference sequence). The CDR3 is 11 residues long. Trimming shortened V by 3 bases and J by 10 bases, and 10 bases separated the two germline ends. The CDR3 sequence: CASSSLFGAFF. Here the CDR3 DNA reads TGTGCCAGCAGCTCTCTATTTGGAGCTTTCTTT.

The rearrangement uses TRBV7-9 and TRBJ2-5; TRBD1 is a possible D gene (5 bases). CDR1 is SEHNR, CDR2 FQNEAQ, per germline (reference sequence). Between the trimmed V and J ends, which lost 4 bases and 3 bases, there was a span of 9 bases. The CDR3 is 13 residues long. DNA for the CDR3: TGTGCCAGCAGCTCGACAGTGGAAGAGACCCAGTACTTC. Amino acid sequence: CASSSTVEETQYF.

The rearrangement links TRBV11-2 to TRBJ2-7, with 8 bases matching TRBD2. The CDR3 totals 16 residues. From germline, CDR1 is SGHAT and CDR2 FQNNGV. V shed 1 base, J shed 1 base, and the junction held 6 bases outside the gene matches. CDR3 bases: TGTGCCAGCAGCTTAGCCTTTAGCGGGGCGTCCTACGAGCAGTACTTC. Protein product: CASSLAFSGASYEQYF.

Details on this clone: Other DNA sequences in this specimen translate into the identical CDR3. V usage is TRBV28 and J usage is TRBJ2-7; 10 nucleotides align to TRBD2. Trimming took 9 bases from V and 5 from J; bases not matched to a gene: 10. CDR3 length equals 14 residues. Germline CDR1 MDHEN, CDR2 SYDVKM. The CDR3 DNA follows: TGTGCCAGTTCCTCGCTAGCGGGAGTTAACGAGCAGTACTTC. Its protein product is CASSSLAGVNEQYF.

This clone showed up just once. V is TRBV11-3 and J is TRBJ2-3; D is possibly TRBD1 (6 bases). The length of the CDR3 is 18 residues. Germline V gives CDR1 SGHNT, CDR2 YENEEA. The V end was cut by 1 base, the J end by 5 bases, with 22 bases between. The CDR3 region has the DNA TGTGCCAGCAGCTTAGGGGCTAGGGGGAGAGGAGATTTAGATACGCAGTATTTT. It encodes CASSLGARGRGDLDTQYF.

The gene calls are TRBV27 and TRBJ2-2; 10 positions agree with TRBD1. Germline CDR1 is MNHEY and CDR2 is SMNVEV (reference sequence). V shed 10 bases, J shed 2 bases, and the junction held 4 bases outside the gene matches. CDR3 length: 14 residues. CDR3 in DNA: TGTGCCACCAGGACAGGGGGTAACACCGGGGAGCTGTTTTTT. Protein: CATRTGGNTGELFF.

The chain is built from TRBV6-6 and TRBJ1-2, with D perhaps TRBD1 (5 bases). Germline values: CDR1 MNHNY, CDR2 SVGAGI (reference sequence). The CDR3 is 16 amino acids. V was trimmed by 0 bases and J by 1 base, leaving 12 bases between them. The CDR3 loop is CASSYSRTGINYGYTF. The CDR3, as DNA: TGTGCCAGCAGTTACTCGAGAACAGGAATTAACTATGGCTACACCTTC.